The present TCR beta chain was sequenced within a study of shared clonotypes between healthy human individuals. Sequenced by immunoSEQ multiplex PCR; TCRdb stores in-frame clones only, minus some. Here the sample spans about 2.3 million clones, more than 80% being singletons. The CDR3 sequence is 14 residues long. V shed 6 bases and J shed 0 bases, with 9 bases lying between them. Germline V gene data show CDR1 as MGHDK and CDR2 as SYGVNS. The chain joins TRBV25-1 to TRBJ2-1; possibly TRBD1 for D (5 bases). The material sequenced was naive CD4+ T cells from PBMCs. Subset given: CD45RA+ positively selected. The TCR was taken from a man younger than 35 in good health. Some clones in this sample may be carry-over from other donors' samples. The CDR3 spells CASRGLNSYNEQFF. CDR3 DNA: TGTGCCAGCAGGGGGCTTAACTCCTACAATGAGCAGTTCTTC.